This TCR beta chain was profiled in a study of beta chain features in type 1 diabetes (dated by TCRdb to 2016 to 2019). Regarding the research as a whole: Mean age, gender distribution, total cell number and subset yield did not differ between patients and healthy donors. A total of roughly 98,000,000 sorted cells were examined across all samples, and RNA yield correlated strongly with the number of cells per subset. The study compared TCRB repertoires of sorted circulating CD4+ T cell subsets between recently diagnosed type 1 diabetes patients and matched healthy donors. Regulatory and stem cell-like memory subsets were obtained from only 8 patients and roughly eight healthy donors, while naive and central memory subsets were obtained from all 30 or so donors.

With regard to this clone: Its antigen remains unidentified. Qualities for individual bases were not recorded, and no much larger clone is one base off.

Overall study outcomes, separate from this receptor: Naive, central memory and regulatory TCRB repertoires appeared to be more similar among patients than among healthy donors. In all four CD4+ subsets, TCRB CDR3 length was moderately but significantly shorter in type 1 diabetes patients. PCR may preferentially amplify shorter templates, but because patient and control samples were amplified and corrected together, any resulting skew would affect both groups equally. Sequencing cDNA rather than genomic DNA could over-represent highly expressing activated cells, although activation and CD3 levels did not differ between groups. At VDJ recombination sites, patients with type 1 diabetes made fewer insertions and deleted more nucleotides, a pattern implying thymic rearrangement abnormalities. Because small numbers of individuals were included in the HLA sub-analyses, any influence of HLA type on TCRB rearrangement was left unresolved.

The entire isolated RNA was reverse transcribed using the High Capacity cDNA Reverse Transcription Kit, and thus expressed TCRB transcripts were sequenced. Deep immunoSEQ sequencing was performed on naive, central memory and regulatory T cell samples, with an average of around 3.5 million total reads per sample. Sorted cells were lysed in RLT buffer, and RNA was extracted using DNase-treated RNeasy Micro or Mini kits according to cell number. Each cell subset was processed separately to prevent cross-contamination, with patient and healthy donor samples processed together. Using the immunoSEQ multiplex PCR, TCRB sequences were amplified from cDNA into 87-bp fragments spanning the CDR3 region. The amplicons were sequenced using the Illumina HiSeq platform. The paper's processing steps were these. Synthetic template baselines were used to correct PCR bias computationally, reads within Hamming distance 2 were collapsed, and singletons that could not be merged were discarded. By aligning reads against IMGT, V, D and J genes, CDR3 length, and insertions or deletions at six rearrangement sites were assigned. Within each subset, clonotype counts were normalized to the number of sorted cells before true diversity and Gini coefficients were calculated with the tcR R package. The overlap coefficient, calculated on TCRB nucleotide sequences, was used to measure repertoire sharing. As a proxy for the pre-selection repertoire, out-of-frame TCRB sequences from naive cells were analyzed. TCRdb obtained this table from immuneACCESS and retained in-frame rearrangements with V and J assigned. These tables miss some clones; where compared with another copy, unresolved V genes account for less than half of the shortfall, and the remainder is unexplained. V and J calls and clone size follow that table, whereas D and trimming were derived from the DNA. Within this sample are 600,000 to 700,000 clones, with under 15% of them counted one time only. Around 0.12% of the sample is held by the ten biggest clonotypes.

The CDR3 sequence holds 17 residues, the cysteine and phenylalanine included. Of all the DNA, just the CDR3 is kept, 51 bases in frame from base 1. CDR1 and CDR2 (LGHNA, YSLEER) derive from the germline V gene. Here V drops 3 bases and J drops 4 bases, and the junction holds 10 bases not matched to any gene. Each donor gave one peripheral blood draw, roughly 0.12 L on average, collected into heparinised tubes. A BD FACSAria II was used to sort naive, central memory, regulatory and stem cell-like memory CD4+ T cells with a panel that included CD45RO, CCR7, CD25, CD127, CD95 and CD27. Every sorted population had a purity above 95%. PBMCs were isolated immediately by Lymphoprep density gradient centrifugation and stained directly without culture. So that batch effects would be minimized, each experiment stained and sorted samples in pairs, pairing one healthy donor with one patient.

The chain uses TRBV4-3 and TRBJ2-2, with 8 junctional bases fitting TRBD1. The sequenced material came from naive CD4+ T cells from blood. The sample's cell subset or site label is to be understood as: true naive CD4+ T cells. This TCR came from a man aged 25-45 years with type 1 diabetes. The CDR3 protein is CASSHQQQGASTGELFF. The sequenced DNA: TGCGCCAGCAGCCATCAACAGCAGGGGGCGAGCACCGGGGAGCTGTTTTTT.